Listed here are 30 T cell receptor beta chains from one sample, sequenced in a study of cytomegalovirus exposure and HLA in healthy donors. Primers included in the PCR were 60 Vbeta and 13 Jbeta primers. The repertoire was sequenced with immunoSEQ multiplex PCR; TCRdb's copy has only in-frame clones and lacks some. The table lists about 160,000 clones, around 77% of them singletons. The sequenced sample was PBMCs. The source is a woman under 40 in good health and CMV-seronegative.

The J gene is TRBJ2-5, the V gene TRBV28; a weak D match, TRBD1 (5 bases). The CDR3 consists of 13 residues. Germline V gene data show CDR1 as MDHEN and CDR2 as SYDVKM. Trimming cost V 6 bases and J 3 bases, with 11 bases left between them. Here the CDR3 DNA reads TGTGCCAGCAGGAGACAGTCAGAAGAGACCCAGTACTTC. Protein: CASRRQSEETQYF.

The V call is TRBV30, the J call TRBJ1-1, with 7 bases identical to TRBD1. Germline V lookup: CDR1 GTSNPN, CDR2 SVGIG (reference sequence). The CDR3 extends over 13 amino acids. After removal of 3 bases from V and 4 bases from J, the junction contained 5 bases not matched to a gene. This CDR3 is CAWSLTGATEAFF. The CDR3 bases are TGTGCCTGGAGCCTTACAGGGGCCACTGAAGCTTTCTTT.

This chain connects TRBV10-3 to TRBJ1-5; possible D gene TRBD1, 6 bases. The CDR3 extends over 17 amino acids. V was clipped by 0 bases and J by 9 bases, with 21 bases between them. Germline assignment: CDR1 ENHRY and CDR2 SYGVKD. CDR3 in amino acids: CAISESGGAHWGTPQHF. The CDR3 DNA follows: TGTGCCATCAGTGAGTCAGGGGGAGCTCATTGGGGGACGCCCCAGCATTTT.

This chain links TRBV2 with TRBJ2-5; D might be TRBD2 (6 bases). This CDR3 region has 12 residues. V was cut by 6 bases and J by 5 bases, with 10 bases left in between. CDR1 and CDR2 from the germline V gene are SNHLY and FYNNEI. The CDR3 region has the DNA TGTGCCAGCAGGGGCGCGGGGGAGACCCAGTACTTC. Translated: CASRGAGETQYF.

V usage is TRBV6-5 and J usage is TRBJ1-1; D unclear. Per germline, CDR1 MNHEY and CDR2 SVGAGI. V was pared by 5 bases and J by 1 base, with 11 bases between. The CDR3 is 14 residues long. The CDR3 region is CASSEWAGNTEAFF. The CDR3 DNA reads TGTGCCAGCAGTGAATGGGCGGGGAACACTGAAGCTTTCTTT.

This clone was picked up a small number of times. The rearrangement joins TRBV6-5 to TRBJ2-1; the match to TRBD1 covers 9 bases. CDR1 is MNHEY and CDR2 is SVGAGI in the germline V gene. V lost 4 bases and J lost 7; bases outside the gene matches: 5. This CDR3 has 14 amino acids. The CDR3 DNA reads as TGTGCCAGCAGTTTAAGGACAGGGGCAAATGAGCAGTTCTTC. It yields the protein CASSLRTGANEQFF.

V and J are TRBV25-1 and TRBJ2-3, with D hard to call. The V end was cut by 4 bases, the J end by 2 bases, with 10 bases between. The germline V gene has CDR1 MGHDK and CDR2 SYGVNS. The CDR3 consists of 14 residues. This CDR3 is CASSGLGTTDTQYF. CDR3 in DNA: TGTGCCAGCAGTGGACTTGGAACCACAGATACGCAGTATTTT.

The rearrangement joins TRBV6-5 to TRBJ2-1; 7 positions agree with TRBD1. J lost 6 bases, V lost 4 bases, and 6 bases had no gene match. CDR1 and CDR2 from the germline V gene are MNHEY and SVGAGI. The CDR3 spans 14 residues. CDR3 sequence reads: CASSFDRETNEQFF. In DNA, the CDR3 is TGTGCCAGCAGTTTCGACAGGGAAACCAATGAGCAGTTCTTC.

J is TRBJ2-1 and V is TRBV6-4; 10 nucleotides align to TRBD2. This CDR3 region has 15 residues. The V segment lost 7 bases and the J segment 7 bases; nucleotides outside the gene matches: 10. CDR1 is MRHNA, CDR2 SNTAGT, per germline. The DNA of the CDR3 is TGTGCCAGCAAGCCAGAAGCGGGGGGGGGTAATGAGCAGTTCTTC. It specifies CASKPEAGGGNEQFF.

The rearrangement uses TRBV14 and TRBJ1-1, with 8 bases matching TRBD1. This CDR3 has 15 residues. Per germline, CDR1 SGHDN and CDR2 FVKESK. J was trimmed by 5 bases and V by 2 bases; bases with no gene match: 7. As DNA, the CDR3 is TGTGCCAGCAGCCAACCTCATCAGGGGGCTACTGAAGCTTTCTTT. Translated, it gives CASSQPHQGATEAFF.

V and J are TRBV6-1 and TRBJ2-5; TRBD2 aligns across 12 bases. The junction had 6 bases not matched to a gene; V was cut back by 5 bases and J by 5 bases. The V gene's germline CDR1 is MNHNS and CDR2 SASEGT. The CDR3 has 15 amino acids. The CDR3 sequence is CASSKTSGGGETQYF. CDR3 bases: TGTGCCAGCAGTAAGACTAGCGGGGGTGGGGAGACCCAGTACTTC.

This clone was counted between two and nine times. The rearrangement links TRBV18 to TRBJ1-1, with D possibly being TRBD1 (6 bases). The CDR3 is made up of 17 amino acids. Looked up from germline, CDR1 is KGHSH and CDR2 is LQKENI. V was clipped by 4 bases and J by 0 bases, with 18 bases between them. DNA of the CDR3: TGTGCCAGCTCACTGCTGACAGGCCTACAAATGAACACTGAAGCTTTCTTT. Its translation: CASSLLTGLQMNTEAFF. Combining the CDR3 with reference TRBV18 and TRBJ1-1 gives the whole variable domain NAGVMQNPRHLVRRRGQEARLRCSPMKGHSHVYWYRQLPEEGLKFMVYLQKENIIDESGMPKERFSAEFPKEGPSILRIQQVVRGDSAAYFCASSLLTGLQMNTEAFFGQGTRLTVV.

V gene TRBV5-1 combines with J gene TRBJ2-6, with D maybe TRBD1 (5 bases). V shed 0 bases and J shed 0 bases, with 16 bases lying between them. Germline CDR1 SGHRS, CDR2 YFSETQ. The CDR3 covers 19 residues. CDR3 in DNA: TGCGCCAGCAGCTTGGAGGGGCGAAGGGATAGCTCTGGGGCCAACGTCCTGACTTTC. Its protein product is CASSLEGRRDSSGANVLTF.

This clone appeared once. The chain employs TRBV10-3 and TRBJ2-3; 11 bases line up with TRBD2. Losses at the gene ends were 2 bases for V and 2 bases for J; bases not matched to a gene: 3. The germline gives CDR1 ENHRY, CDR2 SYGVKD. CDR3 length: 16 amino acids. The DNA of the CDR3 is TGTGCCATCAGTGAGGTAGCGGGGGGGCTCACAGATACGCAGTATTTT. The encoded protein is CAISEVAGGLTDTQYF.

V is TRBV7-3 and J is TRBJ2-5; 10 bases are a match to TRBD2. Germline-derived CDR1 and CDR2 are SGHTA and FQGTGA. The CDR3 has 16 amino acids. V dropped 5 bases and J dropped 1; count of bases not matched to a gene: 7. CDR3 in DNA: TGTGCCAGCAGCGATGCTAGCGGGGGAGCCCAAGAGACCCAGTACTTC. Translating it yields CASSDASGGAQETQYF.

The V gene is TRBV6-6, the J gene TRBJ1-6; D gene unclear. CDR1 and CDR2 from the germline V gene are MNHNY and SVGAGI (reference sequence). With 2 bases removed from V and 7 bases from J, the gap between germline ends came to 12 bases. The CDR3 is made up of 15 amino acids. CDR3 in amino acids: CASSYRRGNNSPLHF. CDR3 nucleotides: TGTGCCAGCAGTTACCGACGGGGAAACAATTCACCCCTCCACTTT.

This clone was picked up one time. The gene calls are TRBV18 and TRBJ2-7; no firm D call. V was trimmed by 6 bases and J by 6 bases, leaving 9 bases between them. The CDR3 is 11 amino acids. The germline CDR1 and CDR2 sequences are KGHSH and LQKENI. The CDR3 nucleotides are TGTGCCAGCTCGGCCGGGTTCGAGCAGTACTTC. This gives the protein CASSAGFEQYF.

The chain carries TRBV5-1 and TRBJ1-1; D unclear. Trimming removed 2 bases from V and 2 bases from J, with 10 bases in between. This CDR3 comprises 14 residues. Germline V gene lookup returns CDR1 SGHRS and CDR2 YFSETQ. The CDR3 region is CASSLNTVNTEAFF. The CDR3, as DNA: TGCGCCAGCAGCTTAAACACCGTAAACACTGAAGCTTTCTTT.

The rearrangement joins TRBV28 to TRBJ1-3; no reliable D call. Looked up from germline, CDR1 is MDHEN and CDR2 is SYDVKM. The CDR3 consists of 14 residues. V lost 7 bases and J lost 4, with 14 bases in between. The CDR3, as DNA: TGTGCCAGCACTATAACGGGTTCGGGAAACACCATATATTTT. Translation: CASTITGSGNTIYF.

The sample holds a few counts of this clone. J is TRBJ1-6 and V is TRBV5-1; D is unclear. The CDR3 loop spans 13 amino acids. V gave up 0 bases and J gave up 7 bases, with 5 bases separating them. CDR1 is SGHRS, CDR2 YFSETQ, per germline. The CDR3 DNA sequence: TGCGCCAGCAGCTTGGACGGGAATTCACCCCTCCACTTT. Protein: CASSLDGNSPLHF.

V usage is TRBV7-2 and J usage is TRBJ2-1; 7 bases agree with TRBD1. V was clipped by 3 bases and J by 6 bases; unmatched bases: 8. Germline V gives CDR1 SGHTA, CDR2 FQGNSA. The CDR3 extends over 15 amino acids. CDR3 sequence: CASSFTGVSSNEQFF. The CDR3 nucleotides read TGTGCCAGCAGCTTCACAGGGGTTTCGTCCAATGAGCAGTTCTTC.

The chain employs TRBV19 and TRBJ2-7; a weak D match, TRBD2 (5 bases). V lost 9 bases and J lost 0, with 9 bases in between. CDR3 length equals 12 residues. The V gene's germline CDR1 is LNHDA and CDR2 SQIVND (reference sequence). This chain's CDR3 is CASRDPSYEQYF. CDR3 coding DNA: TGTGCCAGCCGGGATCCCTCCTACGAGCAGTACTTC.

DNA for the CDR3: TGCAGCGCCGCAGGGGGCGGCCGGTATGGCTACACCTTC. Translation: CSAAGGGRYGYTF. The chain links TRBV29-1 to TRBJ1-2; 8 bases align to TRBD1. The germline V gene has CDR1 SQVTM and CDR2 ANQGSEA. The CDR3 runs to 13 residues. The trim removed 7 bases at V and 5 bases at J, leaving 9 bases unmatched.

This chain joins TRBV11-2 and TRBJ2-3; 8 nucleotides line up with TRBD2. Germline assignment: CDR1 SGHAT and CDR2 FQNNGV. V trimming: 5 bases; J trimming: 3 bases; junction bases outside the gene matches: 7. The CDR3 loop spans 15 amino acids. The CDR3 here is CASSIIGGETDTQYF. CDR3 nucleotide sequence: TGTGCCAGCAGCATAATCGGGGGGGAGACAGATACGCAGTATTTT.

The chain combines TRBV28 with TRBJ1-5; D unresolved. The CDR3 runs to 11 residues. Germline assignment: CDR1 MDHEN and CDR2 SYDVKM. Trimming removed 6 bases at V and 11 bases at J, with 11 bases between. DNA for the CDR3: TGTGCCAGCAGCCTTAGTAAAGCCCAGCATTTT. Its protein product is CASSLSKAQHF.

V usage is TRBV5-6 and J usage is TRBJ2-7, with TRBD2 identical over 11 bases. V was clipped by 0 bases and J by 1 base; unmatched bases: 0. This CDR3 is built from 15 residues. The V gene's germline CDR1 is SGHDT and CDR2 YYEEEE. The CDR3, as DNA: TGTGCCAGCAGCTTGGGACTAGCGGGATCCTACGAGCAGTACTTC. It specifies CASSLGLAGSYEQYF.

This clone has just a few counts. The gene calls are TRBV10-2 and TRBJ2-1; D unclear. The CDR3 is 10 residues long. Germline CDR1 reads WSHSY; CDR2 reads SAAADI. Trimming cost V 2 bases and J 13 bases, with 6 bases left between them. The CDR3 DNA is TGCGCCAGCAGTGAGGGGCCACAGTTCTTC. Residues: CASSEGPQFF.

This clone was seen a handful of times. The chain joins TRBV7-9 to TRBJ1-1, with 7 bases identical to TRBD1. The CDR3 loop spans 16 amino acids. V was clipped by 5 bases and J by 1 base; unmatched bases: 10. The germline V gene has CDR1 SEHNR and CDR2 FQNEAQ (reference sequence). DNA of the CDR3: TGTGCCAGCAGCACCTATAGGGGGCGAGGGAACACTGAAGCTTTCTTT. Encoded protein: CASSTYRGRGNTEAFF. The whole variable domain, filled in from reference TRBV7-9 and TRBJ1-1, reads DTGVSQNPRHKITKRGQNVTFRCDPISEHNRLYWYRQTLGQGPEFLTYFQNEAQLEKSRLLSDRFSAERPKGSFSTLEIQRTEQGDSAMYLCASSTYRGRGNTEAFFGQGTRLTVV.

This clone was counted only a few times. This chain links TRBV23-1 with TRBJ1-2, with 7 bases lining up with TRBD1. TRBV23-1 is an ORF, and what it does is uncertain. V was pared by 7 bases and J by 5 bases, with 16 bases of the junction left unmatched. This CDR3 is built from 16 residues. CDR3 nucleotide sequence: TGCGCCAGCACCAAACCAGGGGGGACGTACCAATATGGCTACACCTTC. Its protein product is CASTKPGGTYQYGYTF.

This chain connects TRBV2 to TRBJ1-6, with TRBD1 matching 8 bases. The trim removed 6 bases at V and 0 bases at J, leaving 7 bases unmatched. Looked up from germline, CDR1 is SNHLY and CDR2 is FYNNEI. The CDR3 sequence is 17 residues long. CDR3 DNA: TGTGCCAGCAGGGATTACAGGGGGAGCTCCTATAATTCACCCCTCCACTTT. It codes for CASRDYRGSSYNSPLHF.